This entry features one T cell receptor (beta chain) sequence. Within the sample, other DNA sequences also encode this same CDR3. The authors' processing: Amplification from reference gene primers served as the basis for estimated nucleated cell counts. Sequencing used immunoSEQ multiplex PCR; TCRdb keeps in-frame clones, though not all of them. From that table come the V and J calls and clone size; the DNA was used to work out D and trimming. Of about 45,000 clones in the sample, over 60% were seen once. The data originate from a study of blood T cell repertoires in COVID-19. Study-wide context: Acute and convalescent COVID-19 samples came from the United States, Italy and Spain. Nucleic acid was either cDNA or gDNA, and it came from T cells, B-cell-depleted T cells, or PBMCs.

This CDR3 is 16 amino acids long. The V and J ends lost 4 bases and 0 bases respectively, with 16 bases between them. In germline, CDR1 is MDHEN, CDR2 SYDVKM. Sequencing was carried out using peripheral blood. V is TRBV28 and J is TRBJ2-7; D may be TRBD2 (6 bases). The sequence was obtained from a woman between 65 and 79 years old with acute or convalescent COVID-19. The CDR3 sequence is CASSSPRLGSSYEQYF. In DNA form, the CDR3 reads TGTGCCAGCAGTTCGCCCCGACTAGGAAGCTCCTACGAGCAGTACTTC.